This is a list of T cell receptor beta chains from one sample in a study of T cell responses to AZD1222 COVID-19 vaccine. Clones were sequenced by immunoSEQ multiplex PCR, and TCRdb holds only the in-frame ones, with some missing. In the table there are tens of thousands of clones, over 75% of which are singletons. The sample was peripheral blood, taken on day 0 of MenACWY control vaccination. The receptor source for this set is an adult in good health. Both conserved end residues are part of each CDR3.

>TRBV29-1
CSVEAPLLATSTDTQYF
>TRBV14
CASSQAGAYEQYF
>TRBV11-2
CASSLVFPSVEAFF
>TRBV28
CASESGSYEQYF
>TRBV4-2
CASRRVGTYEQYF
>TRBV6-5
CASSPRDRVGGGTF
>TRBV19
CASSAGTAPTQGYYGYTF
>TRBV18
CASSPPAGGPVTGELFF
>TRBV5-5
CASSPLAGGSYNEQFF
>TRBV7-9
CASSLSGAGVDEQFF
>TRBV9
CASSVGGTSGNQETQYF
>TRBV11-2
CASIKRWPSTSGSSYEQYF
>TRBV6-6
CASSHLRGYGVQPQHF
>TRBV7-9
CASSLGGYDSPLHF
>TRBV5-5
CASSREAGMMNTEAFF
>TRBV14
CASSHWGQAAGIGKTQYF
>TRBV4-3
CASSRDARRENTEAFF
>TRBV2
CASPGGNYGYTF
>TRBV6-2/TRBV6-3
CASSSGAGVAGELFF
>TRBV29-1
CSVDLGLPDTQYF
>TRBV6-5
CASSSFGGSSGNTIYF
>TRBV7-3
CASSRDIRTEAFF
>TRBV6-5
CASSPGWDTSYEQYF
>TRBV6-5
CASSPGTGTHEQYF
>TRBV20-1
CSASAGLRFSYEQYF
>TRBV28
CASSLTRQLAQPQHF
>TRBV18
CASSPPGQSEAFF
>TRBV19
CASMGDGGSGSQGFWELFF
>TRBV6-2/TRBV6-3
CASSKSGTTGSPLHF
>TRBV18
CASSPLSGVQYEQYF
>TRBV24-1
CATSAGRMNTEAFF
>TRBV19
CASSITETTTEAFF
>TRBV29-1
CSSRLPGGTEAFF
>TRBV5-1
CASSLAEYYEQYF
>TRBV5-4
CASSLVGVAGNTIYF
>TRBV3-1/TRBV3-2
CASSPRDRGLAEEQFF
>TRBV18
CASSGSAGMAEAFF
>TRBV6-5
CASSRGDRAISPLHF
>TRBV5-1
CASSYGTTGELFF
>TRBV27
CASSRQSSYEQYF
>TRBV30
CAWTGGYEQYF
>TRBV19
CASSPPTQGAYEQYF
>TRBV24-1
CATSVSGTDTQYF
>TRBV7-2
CASSSRRLADEQFF
>TRBV7-2
CASSPWGSEGNEQFF
>TRBV5-8
CANQRGSGNTIYF
>TRBV7-2
CASSLIGERDEQFF
>TRBV15
CATSNVRQGRGGYTF
>TRBV5-4
CASSLASGDEQFF
>TRBV7-2
CASSLADSYGYTF
>TRBV27
CASSLSGDSTYEQYF
>TRBV7-9
CASSLEGRVGGYTF
>TRBV19
CASSIRGRDSNQPQHF